This note documents a single T cell receptor beta chain sequence. The repertoire was sequenced with immunoSEQ multiplex PCR; TCRdb's copy has only in-frame clones and lacks some. The sample has 25,000 to 35,000 clones, 60% to 85% seen once. Lymphocytes from graft epithelium and lamina propria were isolated. The sample comes from a study of graft-versus-host responses after intestinal transplantation. For the study at large: All recipients got anti-thymocyte globulin induction, then tacrolimus and steroids for roughly 3 years.

Germline CDR1 is SGHDT and CDR2 is YYEEEE. This CDR3 region has 15 residues. V shed 4 bases and J shed 4 bases, with 17 bases lying between them. This specimen consisted of ileum tissue, obtained 98 days after intestinal transplantation. J is TRBJ1-2 and V is TRBV5-6; D not resolved. The clonotype comes from a human patient who received an intestinal transplant, so some T cells may come from the graft donor. The CDR3 region is CASSPRAGKGYGYTF. The CDR3 DNA reads TGTGCCAGCAGCCCCCGGGCGGGGAAGGGCTATGGCTACACCTTC.